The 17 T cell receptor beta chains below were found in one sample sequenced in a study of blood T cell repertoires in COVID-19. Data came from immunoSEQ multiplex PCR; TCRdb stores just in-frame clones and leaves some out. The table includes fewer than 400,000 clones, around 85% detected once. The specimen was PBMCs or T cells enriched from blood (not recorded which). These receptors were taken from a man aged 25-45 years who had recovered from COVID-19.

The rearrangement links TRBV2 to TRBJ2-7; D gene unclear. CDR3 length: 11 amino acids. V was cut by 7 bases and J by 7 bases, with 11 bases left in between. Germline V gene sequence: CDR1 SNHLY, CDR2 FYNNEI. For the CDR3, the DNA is TGTGCCAGCACCAACAGTGGTGAGCAGTACTTC. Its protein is CASTNSGEQYF.

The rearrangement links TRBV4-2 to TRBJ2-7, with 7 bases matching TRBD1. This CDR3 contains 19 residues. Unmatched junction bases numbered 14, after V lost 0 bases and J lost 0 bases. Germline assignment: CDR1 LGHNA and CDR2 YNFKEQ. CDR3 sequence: CASSQDSSERGGYSYEQYF. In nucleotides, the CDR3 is TGTGCCAGCAGCCAAGATAGTTCGGAGCGAGGGGGCTACTCCTACGAGCAGTACTTC.

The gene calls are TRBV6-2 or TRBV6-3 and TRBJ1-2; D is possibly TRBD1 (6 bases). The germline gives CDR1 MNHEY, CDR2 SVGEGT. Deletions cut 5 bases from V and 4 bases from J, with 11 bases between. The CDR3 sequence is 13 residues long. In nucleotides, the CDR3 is TGTGCCAGCAGTGGGGGCTTCTTCTATGGCTACACCTTC. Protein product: CASSGGFFYGYTF.

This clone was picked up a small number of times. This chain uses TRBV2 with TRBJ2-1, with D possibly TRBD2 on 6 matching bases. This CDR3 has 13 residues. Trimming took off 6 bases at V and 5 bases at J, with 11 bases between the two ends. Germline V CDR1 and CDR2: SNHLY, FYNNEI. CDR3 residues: CASRWDFHNEQFF. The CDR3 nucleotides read TGTGCCAGCAGGTGGGACTTCCACAATGAGCAGTTCTTC.

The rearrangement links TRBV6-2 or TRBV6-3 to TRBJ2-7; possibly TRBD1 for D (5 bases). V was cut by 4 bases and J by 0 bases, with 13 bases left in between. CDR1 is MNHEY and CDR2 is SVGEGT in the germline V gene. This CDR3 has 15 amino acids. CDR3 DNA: TGTGCCAGCAGTTGGAGACAGTCAGCCTCCTACGAGCAGTACTTC. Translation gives CASSWRQSASYEQYF.

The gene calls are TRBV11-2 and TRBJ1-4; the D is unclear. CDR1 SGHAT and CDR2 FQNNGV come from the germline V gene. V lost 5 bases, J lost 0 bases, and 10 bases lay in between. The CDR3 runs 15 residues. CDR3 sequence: CASSPAGATNEKLFF. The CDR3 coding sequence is TGTGCCAGCAGCCCCGCAGGTGCAACTAATGAAAAACTGTTTTTT.

The CDR3 here is CASSFGGGETQYF. The CDR3 nucleotides are TGTGCCAGCAGCTTCGGGGGAGGAGAGACCCAGTACTTC. This chain links TRBV5-8 with TRBJ2-5; D is possibly TRBD2 (6 bases). Trimming shortened V by 2 bases and J by 4 bases, and 9 bases separated the two germline ends. CDR1 SGHTS and CDR2 YDEGEE come from the germline V gene. This CDR3 region has 13 residues.

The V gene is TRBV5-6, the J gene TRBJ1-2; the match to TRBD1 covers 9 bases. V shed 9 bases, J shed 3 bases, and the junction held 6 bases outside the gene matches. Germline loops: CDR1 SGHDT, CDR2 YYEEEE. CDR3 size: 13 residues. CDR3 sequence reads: CATGQGFDYGYTF. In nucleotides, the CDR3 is TGTGCCACGGGACAGGGTTTTGACTATGGCTACACCTTC.

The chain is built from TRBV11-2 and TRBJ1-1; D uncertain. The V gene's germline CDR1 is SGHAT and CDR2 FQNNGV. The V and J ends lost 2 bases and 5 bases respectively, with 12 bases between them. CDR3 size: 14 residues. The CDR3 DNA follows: TGTGCCAGCAGCTTAACGTTTGAGGGAACTGAAGCTTTCTTT. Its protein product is CASSLTFEGTEAFF.

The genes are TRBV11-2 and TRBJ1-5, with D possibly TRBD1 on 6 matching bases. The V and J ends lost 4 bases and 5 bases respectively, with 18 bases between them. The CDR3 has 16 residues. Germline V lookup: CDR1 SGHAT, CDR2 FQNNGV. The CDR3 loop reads CASSSGGLGRDQPQHF. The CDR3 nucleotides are TGTGCCAGCAGCTCCGGGGGGCTCGGGCGGGATCAGCCCCAGCATTTT.

The DNA for the CDR3 is TGTGCCAGCAGCGCTCAACAGGGGTCACCCCTCCACTTT. As protein: CASSAQQGSPLHF. This chain joins TRBV5-6 and TRBJ1-6; 7 bases agree with TRBD1. Germline assignment: CDR1 SGHDT and CDR2 YYEEEE. The length of the CDR3 is 13 residues. Trimming removed 4 bases from V and 10 bases from J; junction bases left unmatched: 5.

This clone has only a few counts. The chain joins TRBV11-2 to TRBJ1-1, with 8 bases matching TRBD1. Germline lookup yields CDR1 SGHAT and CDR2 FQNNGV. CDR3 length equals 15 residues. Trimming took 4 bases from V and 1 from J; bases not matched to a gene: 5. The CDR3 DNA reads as TGTGCCAGCAGCTCCTCGGACAGGGCGAACACTGAAGCTTTCTTT. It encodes CASSSSDRANTEAFF.

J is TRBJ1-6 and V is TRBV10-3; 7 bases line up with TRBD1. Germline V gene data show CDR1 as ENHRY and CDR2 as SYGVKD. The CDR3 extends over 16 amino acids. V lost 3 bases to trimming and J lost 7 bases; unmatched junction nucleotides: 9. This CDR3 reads CAISDDGTAGNSPLHF. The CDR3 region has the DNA TGTGCCATCAGTGACGATGGGACAGCTGGGAATTCACCCCTCCACTTT.

The CDR3 loop is CASSLRLAGTTDTQYF. For the CDR3, the DNA is TGTGCCAGCAGCTTGCGACTAGCGGGGACAACAGATACGCAGTATTTT. J is TRBJ2-3 and V is TRBV7-2, with TRBD2 identical over 11 bases. J lost 3 bases, V lost 3 bases, and 5 bases had no gene match. The CDR3 is made up of 16 amino acids. Germline V gene data show CDR1 as SGHTA and CDR2 as FQGNSA.

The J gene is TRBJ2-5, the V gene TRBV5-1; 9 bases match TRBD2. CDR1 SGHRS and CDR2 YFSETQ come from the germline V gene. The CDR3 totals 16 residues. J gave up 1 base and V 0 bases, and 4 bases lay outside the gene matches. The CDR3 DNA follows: TGCGCCAGCAGCTTGGGGCGGGGGGGGCTCCAAGAGACCCAGTACTTC. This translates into CASSLGRGGLQETQYF.

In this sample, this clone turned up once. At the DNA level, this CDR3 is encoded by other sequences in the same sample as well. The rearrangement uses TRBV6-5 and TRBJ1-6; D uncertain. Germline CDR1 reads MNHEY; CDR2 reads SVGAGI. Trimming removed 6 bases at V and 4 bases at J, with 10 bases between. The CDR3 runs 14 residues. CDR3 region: CASRGQVYNSPLHF. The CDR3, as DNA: TGTGCCAGCAGGGGCCAGGTTTATAATTCACCCCTCCACTTT.

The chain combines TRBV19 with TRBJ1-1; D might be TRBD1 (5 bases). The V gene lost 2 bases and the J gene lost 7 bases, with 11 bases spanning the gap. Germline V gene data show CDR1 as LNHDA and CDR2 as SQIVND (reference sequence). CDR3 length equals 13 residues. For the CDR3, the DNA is TGTGCCAGTAGTATATTAGGGGAAAATGAAGCTTTCTTT. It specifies CASSILGENEAFF.